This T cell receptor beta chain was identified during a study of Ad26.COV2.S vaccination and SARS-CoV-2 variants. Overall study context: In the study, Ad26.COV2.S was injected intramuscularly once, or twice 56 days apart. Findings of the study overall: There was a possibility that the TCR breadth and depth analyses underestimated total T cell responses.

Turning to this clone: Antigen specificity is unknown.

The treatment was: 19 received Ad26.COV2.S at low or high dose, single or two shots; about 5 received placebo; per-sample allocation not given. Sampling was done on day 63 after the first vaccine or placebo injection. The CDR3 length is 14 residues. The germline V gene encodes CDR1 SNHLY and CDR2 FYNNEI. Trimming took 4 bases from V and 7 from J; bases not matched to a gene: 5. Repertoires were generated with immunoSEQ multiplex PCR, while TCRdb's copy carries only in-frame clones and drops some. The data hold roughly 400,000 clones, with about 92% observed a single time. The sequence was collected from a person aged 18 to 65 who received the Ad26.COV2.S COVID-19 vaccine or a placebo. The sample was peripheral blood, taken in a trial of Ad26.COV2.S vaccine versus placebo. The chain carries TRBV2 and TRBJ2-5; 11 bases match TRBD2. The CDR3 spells CASSGGTSGGTQYF. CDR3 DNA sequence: TGTGCCAGCAGTGGAGGGACTAGCGGAGGGACCCAGTACTTC.